What follows are 16 T cell receptor beta chains derived from one specimen sequenced in a study of cytotoxic CD8 clonotypes in ibrutinib-treated CLL. Sequencing used immunoSEQ multiplex PCR; TCRdb keeps in-frame clones, though not all of them. Counted here are more than 300,000 clones, more than 65% occurring once; the ten biggest clones make up 6.5% to 8.5%. The source was PBMCs, collected before ibrutinib treatment. The receptors here all came from a human donor with chronic lymphocytic leukemia.

V and J are TRBV20-1 and TRBJ1-2, with D unresolved. CDR1 and CDR2 from the germline V gene are DFQATT and SNEGSKA (reference sequence). The CDR3 extends over 11 amino acids. Trimming took 7 bases from V and 1 from J, leaving 7 bases between them. CDR3 region: CSVWYNYGYTF. The CDR3 DNA is TGCAGTGTGTGGTATAACTATGGCTACACCTTC.

The genes are TRBV30 and TRBJ2-7, with 7 bases aligning to TRBD1. Germline V CDR1 and CDR2: GTSNPN, SVGIG (reference sequence). J lost 0 bases, V lost 3 bases, and 8 bases had no gene match. The CDR3 sequence is 15 residues long. CDR3 DNA sequence: TGTGCCTGGAGCCCGGGACAGCCCGGCTCCTACGAGCAGTACTTC. Protein: CAWSPGQPGSYEQYF.

V gene TRBV20-1 combines with J gene TRBJ2-3; D is unresolved. The CDR3 extends over 11 amino acids. V lost 7 bases and J 5 bases, leaving 10 bases between the germline ends. Germline loops: CDR1 DFQATT, CDR2 SNEGSKA (reference sequence). The CDR3 DNA follows: TGCAGTGTTCGGCGAGGAGATACGCAGTATTTT. Its translation is CSVRRGDTQYF.

This chain uses TRBV30 with TRBJ2-1; the match to TRBD2 covers 11 bases. V lost 3 bases, J lost 2 bases, and 3 bases stayed unmatched. CDR1 is GTSNPN and CDR2 is SVGIG in the germline V gene (reference sequence). This CDR3 contains 15 residues. The CDR3 coding sequence is TGTGCCTGGAGGGGACTAGCGGTAACCTACAATGAGCAGTTCTTC. It yields the protein CAWRGLAVTYNEQFF.

This chain links TRBV6-6 with TRBJ2-3, with 9 bases identical to TRBD2. The germline gives CDR1 MNHNY, CDR2 SVGAGI (reference sequence). Trimming cost V 4 bases and J 2 bases; bases outside gene matches: 7. The CDR3 totals 16 residues. CDR3 in amino acids: CASSSPLAGYTDTQYF. CDR3 nucleotides: TGTGCCAGCAGTTCCCCCCTAGCGGGGTACACAGATACGCAGTATTTT.

V usage is TRBV5-6 and J usage is TRBJ2-3; TRBD1 aligns across 7 bases. The V and J ends lost 3 bases and 4 bases, in that order; junction bases with no gene match: 8. The germline CDR1 and CDR2 sequences are SGHDT and YYEEEE. The CDR3 totals 15 residues. CDR3 nucleotides: TGTGCCAGCAGCTCATACAGGGGTGGTGCAGATACGCAGTATTTT. Protein sequence: CASSSYRGGADTQYF. The whole variable domain, remainder taken from reference TRBV5-6 and TRBJ2-3, is DAGVTQSPTHLIKTRGQQVTLRCSPKSGHDTVSWYQQALGQGPQFIFQYYEEEERQRGNFPDRFSGHQFPNYSSELNVNALLLGDSALYLCASSSYRGGADTQYFGPGTRLTVL.

The gene calls are TRBV15 and TRBJ1-5, with TRBD1 as a possible D gene (5 bases). Germline V gives CDR1 LNHNV, CDR2 YYDKDF (reference sequence). V gave up 1 base and J gave up 13 bases, with 17 bases separating them. The CDR3 runs to 14 residues. CDR3 loop: CATSRGGTPSSQHF. The CDR3 bases are TGTGCCACCAGCAGAGGGGGCACCCCAAGCTCACAGCATTTT.

CDR3 in amino acids: CAGGRTGSNQPQHF. The CDR3 DNA sequence: TGTGCCGGAGGGAGGACGGGGAGCAATCAGCCCCAGCATTTT. This rearrangement joins TRBV19 to TRBJ1-5; D unclear. Trimming took off 11 bases at V and 1 base at J, with 15 bases between the two ends. CDR1 and CDR2 (germline): LNHDA, SQIVND (reference sequence). The CDR3 has 14 amino acids.

This rearrangement joins TRBV28 to TRBJ2-7; D perhaps matches TRBD1 (6 bases). Germline CDR1 reads MDHEN; CDR2 reads SYDVKM. This CDR3 comprises 15 residues. V gave up 10 bases and J gave up 0 bases, with 19 bases separating them. CDR3 amino acids: CAITQGGKSSYEQYF. The DNA of the CDR3 is TGTGCCATCACGCAAGGGGGAAAAAGCTCCTACGAGCAGTACTTC.

The chain employs TRBV5-1 and TRBJ2-1, with 10 bases aligning to TRBD2. In germline, CDR1 is SGHRS, CDR2 YFSETQ. V dropped 4 bases and J dropped 8; count of bases not matched to a gene: 15. The CDR3 is made up of 17 amino acids. CDR3 coding DNA: TGCGCCAGCAGCGCACGCGGGGGCGAGCGGGAGGGCCATGAGCAGTTCTTC. This codes for CASSARGGEREGHEQFF.

This chain joins TRBV5-6 and TRBJ2-7, with 9 bases identical to TRBD1. Germline CDR1 is SGHDT and CDR2 is YYEEEE. CDR3 length: 16 amino acids. With V trimmed by 0 bases and J by 3 bases, 7 bases remained unmatched. CDR3 sequence (DNA): TGTGCCAGCAGCTTGGGAATGGGGACAGGGTACTACGAGCAGTACTTC. This translates into CASSLGMGTGYYEQYF.

In its sample, this clone was seen once. The chain links TRBV5-1 to TRBJ2-1; 7 nucleotides align to TRBD1. This CDR3 is built from 15 residues. CDR1 is SGHRS, CDR2 YFSETQ, per germline. J gave up 9 bases and V 0 bases, and 9 bases lay outside the gene matches. CDR3 sequence: CASSLEGQWPGEQFF. The DNA of the CDR3 is TGCGCCAGCAGCTTGGAGGGACAGTGGCCAGGTGAGCAGTTCTTC.

This clone was observed a few times. This chain links TRBV9 with TRBJ2-5; 11 positions agree with TRBD2. J was trimmed by 9 bases and V by 4 bases; bases with no gene match: 14. The germline CDR1 and CDR2 sequences are SGDLS and YYNGEE. The length of the CDR3 is 16 residues. The CDR3 is CASSSGALAGVHSQYF. CDR3 nucleotide sequence: TGTGCCAGCAGCTCCGGGGCACTAGCGGGAGTTCATTCCCAGTACTTC.

The gene calls are TRBV21-1 and TRBJ2-7; TRBD1, the D gene given by the table, was not confirmed from the DNA. TRBV21-1 represents a pseudogene. This CDR3 region has 13 residues. In DNA form, the CDR3 reads TGTGCCAGCAGCCAGAACGAGGGGGACGAGCAGTACTTC. Its translation: CASSQNEGDEQYF.

A note on this clone: This specimen includes other DNA sequences encoding the same CDR3. The chain uses TRBV4-3 and TRBJ2-2, with TRBD2 matching 12 bases. V gave up 1 base and J gave up 5 bases; unmatched junction bases: 2. The germline V gene has CDR1 LGHNA and CDR2 YSLEER. The CDR3 has 16 residues. The CDR3 loop reads CASSQGTSGITGELFF. In DNA, the CDR3 is TGCGCCAGCAGCCAAGGGACTAGCGGGATTACCGGGGAGCTGTTTTTT.

V and J are TRBV28 and TRBJ2-7; 15 nucleotides match TRBD2. This CDR3 spans 16 amino acids. V lost 6 bases to trimming and J lost 6 bases; unmatched junction nucleotides: 9. The germline V gene has CDR1 MDHEN and CDR2 SYDVKM. Here the CDR3 reads CASSPQGLAGGVEQYF. The CDR3 region has the DNA TGTGCCAGCAGCCCACAGGGACTAGCGGGAGGAGTCGAGCAGTACTTC.